The text below deals with one T cell receptor (beta chain). The sample belongs to a study of blood T cells in healthy people across ages. A sample-barcoded 5' primer and a J-beta primer mix were used in a second PCR of about 7 to 12 cycles. TCRdb independently ran MiXCR on the 5' RACE reads; one entry per CDR3 protein. The table has about a million distinct CDR3 sequences, roughly 50% seen once. The germline V gene has CDR1 SGHVS and CDR2 FNYEAQ. The CDR3 runs 14 residues. V was pared by 7 bases and J by 9 bases, with 10 bases of the junction left unmatched. The sequence was obtained from a woman in her sixties in good health. Input material: blood. The rearrangement links TRBV7-6 to TRBJ2-1; TRBD1 aligns across 9 bases. The CDR3 coding sequence is TGTGCCAGCAACTTGTGGGACAGGGAATGTGAGCAGTTCTTC. Encoded protein: CASNLWDRECEQFF. The entire variable domain, with the rest obtained from reference TRBV7-6 and TRBJ2-1, is as follows: GAGVSQSPRYKVTKRGQDVALRCDPISGHVSLYWYRQALGQGPEFLTYFNYEAQQDKSGLPNDRFSAERPEGSISTLTIQRTEQRDSAMYRCASNLWDRECEQFFGPGTRLTVL.